The following is a T cell receptor (beta chain) sequence with its context. This sample is part of a study of blood T cell repertoires in COVID-19. The CDR3 is 14 amino acids. Germline V gives CDR1 SQVTM, CDR2 ANQGSEA. Trimming stripped 5 bases from V and 2 bases from J, with 16 bases between. TCRdb keeps only in-frame clones here, not all; method: immunoSEQ multiplex PCR. The data show about 140,000 clones, about four fifths seen once. The sample consisted of peripheral blood. This chain connects TRBV29-1 to TRBJ2-7; tentative D call: TRBD2 (5 bases). The source of this sequence is a human donor in a cohort sampled during active COVID-19. CDR3 nucleotide sequence: TGCAGCGTTTCCCGCTCGGACTTAGCCTACGAGCAGTACTTC. The encoded protein is CSVSRSDLAYEQYF.